Shown below are 27 T cell receptor beta chains from a single sample sequenced in a study of spatial heterogeneity in lung cancer. Time point specified: blood at routine non-recurrence follow-up after resection. MiXCR, applied by TCRdb to the 5' RACE reads, yields one record per CDR3 protein. The sample contains tens of thousands of distinct CDR3 sequences, approximately 20% of which appear only once. Material: PBMCs, obtained at follow-up. The receptors derive from a male donor with early-stage non-small cell lung cancer.

This clonotype was seen many times. The chain combines TRBV27 with TRBJ2-3; 7 bases map to TRBD1. With 8 bases clipped from V and 2 bases from J, the junction kept 4 bases outside the gene matches. The CDR3 length is 13 residues. Per the germline V gene, CDR1 is MNHEY and CDR2 is SMNVEV (reference sequence). CDR3 coding DNA: TGTGCCAGCCGACAGGGCTTCACAGATACGCAGTATTTT. Amino acids: CASRQGFTDTQYF.

The gene calls are TRBV20-1 and TRBJ2-3, with 9 bases identical to TRBD2. V shed 4 bases, J shed 10 bases, and the junction held 21 bases outside the gene matches. The CDR3 is made up of 17 amino acids. Germline lookup yields CDR1 DFQATT and CDR2 SNEGSKA (reference sequence). The DNA of the CDR3 is TGCAGTGCTATCCCATCAACAGGACTAGCGCCCGTGAAGGCGCAGTATTTT. It yields the protein CSAIPSTGLAPVKAQYF.

This clonotype was picked up one time. The missing conserved phenylalanine or tryptophan at the end of this CDR3 makes a read error likely. The genes are TRBV9 and TRBJ1-6; D remains ambiguous. Germline-derived CDR1 and CDR2 are SGDLS and YYNGEE. This CDR3 is 16 amino acids long. V dropped 0 bases and J dropped 7 bases, with 14 bases sitting between them. The CDR3 sequence: CASSVGVVTYNSPLHL. CDR3 coding DNA: TGTGCCAGCAGCGTAGGAGTGGTGACGTACAATTCACCCCTCCACTTA.

V is TRBV15 and J is TRBJ2-7; D ambiguous. V dropped 1 base and J dropped 6 bases, with 13 bases sitting between them. Germline V gives CDR1 LNHNV, CDR2 YYDKDF (reference sequence). The CDR3 is made up of 14 amino acids. Here the CDR3 DNA reads TGTGCCACCAGCAGAGCTCTCGAGATGGGCGAGCAGTACGTC. This gives the protein CATSRALEMGEQYV.

This clonotype was picked up one time. V is TRBV10-3 and J is TRBJ1-1; D unresolved. This CDR3 has 14 amino acids. Germline CDR1 is ENHRY and CDR2 is SYGVKD. Trimming left V 0 bases short and J 3 bases short, with 8 bases between. The CDR3 DNA reads TGTGCCATCAGTGAGTCGACAAGGGACACTGAAGCTTTCTTT. Its translation is CAISESTRDTEAFF.

This clonotype was seen repeatedly, ten times or more. The CDR3 DNA reads TGTGCCAGCAGCTTACATGAATTGGGAGCCAATCAGCCCCAGCATTTT. It translates to CASSLHELGANQPQHF. The chain carries TRBV7-8 and TRBJ1-5; D gene uncertain. The CDR3 loop spans 16 amino acids. The V gene lost 2 bases and the J gene lost 3 bases, with 14 bases spanning the gap. The germline V gene encodes CDR1 SGHVS and CDR2 FQNEAQ.

In this sample, this clonotype turned up once. V is TRBV9 and J is TRBJ2-3; TRBD2 matches at 7 bases. Germline V gene lookup returns CDR1 SGDLS and CDR2 YYNGEE. The CDR3 runs to 15 residues. V shed 0 bases and J 3 bases; nucleotides not matched to a gene: 4. The CDR3 bases are TGTGCCAGCAGCGTAGGGGTCGGGAGGACAGATACGCAGTATTTT. The encoded protein is CASSVGVGRTDTQYF. The complete variable domain, with remaining parts taken from reference TRBV9 and TRBJ2-3, reads DSGVTQTPKHLITATGQRVTLRCSPRSGDLSVYWYQQSLDQGLQFLIQYYNGEERAKGNILERFSAQQFPDLHSELNLSSLELGDSALYFCASSVGVGRTDTQYFGPGTRLTVL.

V usage is TRBV7-9 and J usage is TRBJ2-7, with 9 bases lining up with TRBD2. CDR1 is SEHNR and CDR2 is FQNEAQ in the germline V gene (reference sequence). V shed 7 bases and J 6 bases; nucleotides not matched to a gene: 13. The CDR3 has 15 residues. The CDR3 region has the DNA TGTGCCAGCAACGAAGCCGGGACTAGCAGTGGCGAGCAGTACTTC. Translating it yields CASNEAGTSSGEQYF.

The sample holds many counts of this clonotype. The genes are TRBV2 and TRBJ2-3; no reliable D call. The ends were cut back, 5 bases at V and 3 bases at J, with 9 bases in the middle. The germline V gene encodes CDR1 SNHLY and CDR2 FYNNEI. The length of the CDR3 is 13 residues. The CDR3 reads CASSLGGTDTQYF. CDR3 DNA: TGTGCCAGCAGTTTGGGCGGTACAGATACGCAGTATTTT.

The chain couples TRBV5-1 to TRBJ2-2; 8 bases line up with TRBD2. The length of the CDR3 is 15 residues. Germline trimming cut 2 bases from V and 4 bases from J; bases unmatched to any gene: 4. CDR1 is SGHRS and CDR2 is YFSETQ in the germline V gene. The CDR3 spells CASSFGRAFTGELFF. The CDR3 bases are TGCGCCAGCAGCTTCGGGAGGGCGTTCACCGGGGAGCTGTTTTTT.

A few counts support this clonotype. This chain joins TRBV25-1 and TRBJ2-1; TRBD2 agrees at 10 bases. With 2 bases clipped from V and 7 bases from J, the junction kept 2 bases outside the gene matches. Germline CDR1 is MGHDK and CDR2 is SYGVNS. The CDR3 is 14 amino acids. Written as DNA, the CDR3 is TGTGCCAGCAGTGAACTAGCGGGAGTTAATGAGCAGTTCTTC. It is translated as CASSELAGVNEQFF. Full variable domain (remainder filled in from reference TRBV25-1 and TRBJ2-1): EADIYQTPRYLVIGTGKKITLECSQTMGHDKMYWYQQDPGMELHLIHYSYGVNSTEKGDLSSESTVSRIRTEHFPLTLESARPSHTSQYLCASSELAGVNEQFFGPGTRLTVL.

This clonotype came up many times. The chain couples TRBV20-1 to TRBJ2-2, with 9 positions matching TRBD2. Germline V CDR1 and CDR2: DFQATT, SNEGSKA (reference sequence). V gave up 4 bases and J gave up 6 bases; unmatched junction bases: 12. The CDR3 spans 16 residues. CDR3 in amino acids: CSAKPGLAAVAGELFF. Written as DNA, the CDR3 is TGCAGTGCTAAACCGGGACTAGCTGCGGTTGCCGGGGAGCTGTTTTTT.

The sample holds a few counts of this clonotype. V and J are TRBV12-3 or TRBV12-4 and TRBJ1-2; 8 bases align to TRBD1. V lost 7 bases to trimming and J lost 2 bases; unmatched junction nucleotides: 6. The CDR3 consists of 14 residues. CDR3 region: CASTRDRTNYGYTF. CDR3 nucleotides: TGTGCCAGCACCAGGGACAGGACCAACTATGGCTACACCTTC.

This clonotype has a handful of counts. The chain employs TRBV7-9 and TRBJ1-2, with D unresolved. V was pared by 1 base and J by 7 bases, with 16 bases between. The CDR3 runs to 15 residues. Germline loops: CDR1 SEHNR, CDR2 FQNEAQ (reference sequence). Here the CDR3 reads CASSLDISGVTGYTF. CDR3 sequence (DNA): TGTGCCAGCAGCTTAGATATCTCCGGGGTGACTGGCTACACCTTC.

The table lists this clonotype with a few counts. CDR3 sequence (DNA): TGTGCCAGCAGCCCCCGACAGGCCACCGGGGAGCTGTTTTTT. It encodes CASSPRQATGELFF. The chain recombines TRBV7-6 with TRBJ2-2, with TRBD1 as a possible D gene (6 bases). Germline V gene sequence: CDR1 SGHVS, CDR2 FNYEAQ. The CDR3 spans 14 residues. Trimming pared 5 bases from V and 4 bases from J, leaving 11 bases between.

V is TRBV7-2 and J is TRBJ2-7; no reliable D call. Germline CDR1 SGHTA, CDR2 FQGNSA. The CDR3 runs 15 residues. Trimming removed 2 bases from V and 6 bases from J, with 17 bases in between. As DNA, the CDR3 is TGTGCCAGCAGCTTATTAGTCGGGCCTCCGGCCGAGCAGTACTTC. Protein: CASSLLVGPPAEQYF.

V is TRBV2 and J is TRBJ1-1, with 8 bases identical to TRBD1. The CDR3 spans 12 residues. With V trimmed by 6 bases and J by 11 bases, 8 bases remained unmatched. The germline CDR1 and CDR2 sequences are SNHLY and FYNNEI. CDR3 nucleotide sequence: TGTGCCAGCAGCCTACAGGGGGGAGTGGCTTTCTTT. Translating it yields CASSLQGGVAFF.

V usage is TRBV5-1 and J usage is TRBJ2-1; no clear D gene. This CDR3 region has 13 residues. V gave up 2 bases and J gave up 8 bases, with 11 bases separating them. Germline loops: CDR1 SGHRS, CDR2 YFSETQ. CDR3 coding DNA: TGCGCCAGCAGCTTACTATCCTCGGATGAGCAGTTCTTC. It encodes CASSLLSSDEQFF.

With respect to this clonotype: One junction end does not reproduce the germline sequence, and a read error may be involved. The chain uses TRBV20-1 and TRBJ2-3, with 9 bases aligning to TRBD1. CDR1 is DFQATT, CDR2 SNEGSKA, per germline (reference sequence). The CDR3 has 15 amino acids. CDR3: CSAMDRGKSTDMQYF. The CDR3 nucleotides read TGCAGTGCAATGGACAGGGGCAAAAGCACAGATATGCAGTATTTT.

The chain employs TRBV19 and TRBJ1-5, with a possible D match to TRBD1 (5 bases). The V gene lost 6 bases and the J gene lost 4 bases, with 16 bases spanning the gap. The V gene's germline CDR1 is LNHDA and CDR2 SQIVND (reference sequence). The CDR3 extends over 15 amino acids. In DNA, the CDR3 is TGTGCCAGTAGACTCCAGGGTGTTGGAAATCAGCCCCAGCATTTT. This gives the protein CASRLQGVGNQPQHF.

This clonotype was observed a few times. This rearrangement joins TRBV29-1 to TRBJ2-5; 9 bases align to TRBD1. Germline trimming cut 7 bases from V and 5 bases from J; bases unmatched to any gene: 8. CDR3 size: 13 residues. Germline CDR1 is SQVTM and CDR2 is ANQGSEA. CDR3 DNA sequence: TGCAGCGGATTAACAGGGGGCCGGGAGACCCAGTACTTC. Its protein product is CSGLTGGRETQYF.

This rearrangement joins TRBV6-1 to TRBJ2-7, with D possibly TRBD2 on 6 matching bases. The CDR3 consists of 14 residues. V was cut by 7 bases and J by 2 bases, with 15 bases left in between. Germline assignment: CDR1 MNHNS and CDR2 SASEGT. CDR3: CASKPGDLTYEQYV. Here the CDR3 DNA reads TGTGCCAGCAAGCCGGGGGATCTAACCTACGAGCAGTACGTC.

CDR3 bases: TGTGCCAGCAGCCACTCCCTCGGCATTCAGTACTTC. Protein product: CASSHSLGIQYF. V gene TRBV3-1 combines with J gene TRBJ2-4; D remains unclear. The V and J ends lost 3 bases and 9 bases respectively, with 9 bases between them. This CDR3 contains 12 residues. CDR1 LGHDT and CDR2 YNNKEL come from the germline V gene (reference sequence).

The V gene is TRBV27, the J gene TRBJ2-5; 10 bases are shared with TRBD2. Germline CDR1 and CDR2: MNHEY and SMNVEV (reference sequence). V lost 5 bases to trimming and J lost 3 bases; unmatched junction nucleotides: 9. The CDR3 is 16 amino acids. Here the CDR3 DNA reads TGTGCCAGCAGTGCCTATCTAGCGGGGGACAAAGAGACCCAGTACTTC. Its protein is CASSAYLAGDKETQYF.

The chain couples TRBV5-1 to TRBJ1-4; D ambiguous. V dropped 3 bases and J dropped 0 bases, with 6 bases sitting between them. The CDR3 loop spans 14 amino acids. The V gene's germline CDR1 is SGHRS and CDR2 YFSETQ. This CDR3 reads CASSSTSTNEKLFF. The CDR3 DNA is TGCGCCAGCAGCTCCACATCAACTAATGAAAAACTGTTTTTT.

This rearrangement joins TRBV25-1 to TRBJ1-2; D is undetermined. The CDR3 runs 12 residues. Trimming cost V 11 bases and J 5 bases, with 15 bases left between them. The germline CDR1 and CDR2 sequences are MGHDK and SYGVNS. Here the CDR3 reads CAAATEDYGYTF. The CDR3 DNA follows: TGTGCCGCTGCGACGGAAGATTATGGCTACACCTTC.

This chain connects TRBV7-6 to TRBJ2-1; possibly TRBD1 for D (6 bases). The CDR3 runs to 15 residues. The germline V gene encodes CDR1 SGHVS and CDR2 FNYEAQ. Trimming left V 1 base short and J 5 bases short, with 12 bases between. In nucleotides, the CDR3 is TGTGCCAGCAGCTTAGAGGGGGACCAACACAATGAGCAGTTCTTC. This gives the protein CASSLEGDQHNEQFF.